This is a list of T cell receptor beta chains from one sample in a study of T cell responses to AZD1222 COVID-19 vaccine. Sequencing used immunoSEQ multiplex PCR; TCRdb keeps in-frame clones, though not all of them. The data show 150,000 to 200,000 clones, with roughly nine tenths seen just once and about 2.8% held by the top ten. The sequenced sample was peripheral blood, obtained on day 0 of AZD1222 vaccination. The receptors come from an adult in good health. Each CDR3 is given with its conserved first and last residue.

V	J	CDR3
TRBV19	TRBJ1-2	CASSFGSGYGYTF
TRBV6-5	TRBJ1-3	CASSYSGGSGNTIYF
TRBV3-1/TRBV3-2	TRBJ2-4	CASSHRTGRALAKNIQYF
TRBV19	TRBJ1-5	CASSPSPLGEYLFDQPQHF
TRBV28	TRBJ1-4	CASSLGMHLNEKLFF
TRBV5-4	TRBJ2-2	CASKVNTGELFF
TRBV27	TRBJ1-1	CASSTLGANTEAFF
TRBV21-1	TRBJ2-5	CASSFEGDEETQYF
TRBV7-8	TRBJ2-3	CASSRGLAGDVGTDTQYF
TRBV12-3/TRBV12-4	TRBJ1-1	CASSFQMNTEAFF
TRBV7-6	TRBJ2-5	CASSARLAAQETQYF
TRBV29-1	TRBJ1-1	CSVVPDGRTEAFF
TRBV7-9	TRBJ1-1	CASSSPLSLFVNTEAFF
TRBV7-8	TRBJ1-2	CASSLDRGHGYTF
TRBV2	TRBJ2-1	CASSATRGQAPDNEQFF
TRBV4-1	TRBJ1-5	CASSQDGTGGNQPQHF
TRBV10-2	TRBJ2-5	CASSVLAGGFETQYF
TRBV9	TRBJ1-2	CASSPGQGGYGYTF
TRBV9	TRBJ2-7	CASSSGRGAGEQYF
TRBV7-6	TRBJ1-2	CASSPTTVGYGYTF
TRBV7-9	TRBJ1-2	CASSLELTRGYTF
TRBV24-1	TRBJ2-5	CATSDRDRQETQYF
TRBV11-2	TRBJ2-7	CASSSSRIGGEQYF
TRBV5-1	TRBJ2-7	CASSLAAGAGGLYEQYF
TRBV11-2	TRBJ2-3	CASSPRTSSTDTQYF